One sample yielded the 30 T cell receptor beta chains listed below, sequenced in a study of response to subunit inactivated influenza vaccine. TCRdb redid the calling of the RT-PCR reads with MiXCR, one entry per CDR3 protein. The sample has 500,000 to 550,000 distinct CDR3 sequences, approximately 22% seen once. These data are also associated with another study on T cells expressing NK-cell markers. That investigation notes: cDNA encoding TCR beta was synthesized via 5'RACE template switching incorporating UMIs.

The starting material was CD4+ T cells sorted from PBMCs, obtained about 13 days after vaccination. The source of these receptors is a man aged 45 to 65 who received an inactivated influenza vaccine.

The chain links TRBV28 to TRBJ2-1; D is perhaps TRBD1 (5 bases). The V end lost 5 bases, the J end lost 6 bases, and 8 bases lay between the germline ends. There are 12 residues in the CDR3. Germline lookup yields CDR1 MDHEN and CDR2 SYDVKM. As DNA, the CDR3 is TGTGCCAGCAGTCACCAGGGCAATGAGCAGTTCTTC. Translation: CASSHQGNEQFF. The full variable domain, with the rest looked up from reference TRBV28 and TRBJ2-1, is DVKVTQSSRYLVKRTGEKVFLECVQDMDHENMFWYRQDPGLGLRLIYFSYDVKMKEKGDIPEGYSVSREKKERFSLILESASTNQTSMYLCASSHQGNEQFFGPGTRLTVL.

There are a few counts of this clonotype. The chain's CDR3 is CASGSGSSYEQYF. CDR3 coding DNA: TGTGCCAGCGGGTCGGGCTCCTCCTACGAGCAGTACTTC. The V call is TRBV12-3 or TRBV12-4, the J call TRBJ2-7; D unclear. Deletions cut 8 bases from V and 0 bases from J, with 11 bases between. The CDR3 has 13 residues.

The rearrangement joins TRBV5-1 to TRBJ2-7; D is undetermined. The CDR3 has 14 amino acids. Germline-derived CDR1 and CDR2 are SGHRS and YFSETQ. V lost 0 bases and J lost 2, with 9 bases in between. The CDR3 sequence is CASSLVGITYEQYF. The DNA of the CDR3 is TGCGCCAGCAGCTTGGTTGGCATCACCTACGAGCAGTACTTC. Supplemented by reference TRBV5-1 and TRBJ2-7, the full variable domain reads KAGVTQTPRYLIKTRGQQVTLSCSPISGHRSVSWYQQTPGQGLQFLFEYFSETQRNKGNFPGRFSGRQFSNSRSEMNVSTLELGDSALYLCASSLVGITYEQYFGPGTRLTVT.

Concerning this clonotype: Its ends do not fully match the called genes, so a read error is possible. The V gene is TRBV5-1, the J gene TRBJ2-3; TRBD2 matches 7 bases. The CDR3 is made up of 16 amino acids. Germline CDR1 and CDR2: SGHRS and YFSETQ. CDR3 sequence: CASSLVASGGTDTQSF. The DNA of the CDR3 is TGCGCCAGCAGCTTGGTGGCTAGCGGTGGCACAGATACGCAGTCTTTT.

This chain links TRBV6-2 or TRBV6-3 with TRBJ2-7; 9 positions match TRBD1. V shed 2 bases, J shed 1 base, and the junction held 6 bases outside the gene matches. Germline values: CDR1 MNHEY, CDR2 SVGEGT. This CDR3 comprises 16 residues. As DNA, the CDR3 is TGTGCCAGCAGTTACACCGGGACAGGGATTTCCTACGAGCAGTACTTC. Amino acids: CASSYTGTGISYEQYF.

This chain uses TRBV7-2 with TRBJ2-1; D is perhaps TRBD2 (5 bases). Trimming took off 3 bases at V and 15 bases at J, with 15 bases between the two ends. The CDR3 has 12 residues. From germline, CDR1 is SGHTA and CDR2 FQGNSA. The CDR3 loop is CASSFPRGKWFF. DNA of the CDR3: TGTGCCAGCAGCTTTCCCCGGGGAAAATGGTTCTTC.

This chain connects TRBV15 to TRBJ2-7, with 9 bases fitting TRBD2. The CDR3 sequence is 19 residues long. Germline assignment: CDR1 LNHNV and CDR2 YYDKDF (reference sequence). Germline trimming cut 8 bases from V and 2 bases from J; bases unmatched to any gene: 22. DNA for the CDR3: TGTGCCACCGGCCCCGGGTTTTGGCTAGCGGGAACGCCAACCTACGAGCAGTACTTC. Translated: CATGPGFWLAGTPTYEQYF.

The chain joins TRBV9 to TRBJ1-4; no clear D. CDR1 is SGDLS and CDR2 is YYNGEE in the germline V gene. The CDR3 length is 12 residues. Trimming shortened V by 7 bases and J by 2 bases, and 6 bases separated the two germline ends. The CDR3 sequence: CASAGTNEKLFF. The CDR3 region has the DNA TGTGCCAGCGCGGGGACTAATGAAAAACTGTTTTTT.

This clonotype was detected a few times. The rearrangement uses TRBV7-3 and TRBJ2-3; no reliable D call. CDR1 SGHTA and CDR2 FQGTGA come from the germline V gene. This CDR3 has 13 amino acids. Trimming left V 5 bases short and J 6 bases short, with 12 bases between. Here the CDR3 reads CASSVPPSDTQYF. The DNA of the CDR3 is TGTGCCAGCAGCGTACCTCCCTCGGATACGCAGTATTTT.

This clonotype was detected a few times. The chain employs TRBV29-1 and TRBJ2-5; 8 nucleotides line up with TRBD2. The CDR3 covers 16 residues. Germline V gene lookup returns CDR1 SQVTM and CDR2 ANQGSEA. The ends lost 1 base at V and 7 bases at J; junction bases unmatched: 14. The CDR3 sequence: CSVEGGNSGVYGTQYF. The CDR3 DNA is TGCAGCGTTGAAGGGGGGAATAGCGGGGTTTACGGGACCCAGTACTTC.

This clonotype showed up just a few times. The chain carries TRBV6-2 or TRBV6-3 and TRBJ1-1; maybe TRBD1 (5 bases). There are 12 residues in the CDR3. The germline gives CDR1 MNHEY, CDR2 SVGEGT. Trimming shortened V by 6 bases and J by 10 bases, and 15 bases separated the two germline ends. The CDR3 here is CASSNPTGRAFF. The CDR3 nucleotides read TGTGCCAGCAGCAACCCGACGGGGCGAGCTTTCTTT.

The V and J genes are TRBV18 and TRBJ2-7, with 7 bases lining up with TRBD1. The CDR3 length is 15 residues. With V trimmed by 3 bases and J by 3 bases, 8 bases remained unmatched. Germline CDR1 KGHSH, CDR2 LQKENI. The CDR3 DNA reads TGTGCCAGCTCACCGAGGCAGGGGGATAGCTACGAGCAGTACTTC. Translating gives CASSPRQGDSYEQYF.

The CDR3 sequence: CASSFLAGSGAFSTDTQYF. The CDR3 DNA is TGTGCCAGCAGCTTCCTGGCGGGTAGCGGGGCCTTTAGCACAGATACGCAGTATTTT. The chain recombines TRBV11-2 with TRBJ2-3, with TRBD2 identical over 8 bases. The CDR3 has 19 amino acids. Germline V gene sequence: CDR1 SGHAT, CDR2 FQNNGV. The V segment lost 3 bases and the J segment 0 bases; nucleotides outside the gene matches: 14.

This clonotype has a single count. V is TRBV6-1 and J is TRBJ2-2; D is possibly TRBD1 (6 bases). The CDR3 contains 14 residues. Germline V gene lookup returns CDR1 MNHNS and CDR2 SASEGT. V dropped 6 bases and J dropped 4 bases, with 12 bases sitting between them. CDR3 in amino acids: CASRAGQITGELFF. CDR3 in DNA: TGTGCCAGCAGGGCCGGACAGATCACCGGGGAGCTGTTTTTT.

This clonotype was found a few times. This sequence joins TRBV7-2 and TRBJ2-3; 7 bases agree with TRBD2. V lost 5 bases, J lost 1 base, and 9 bases stayed unmatched. Germline CDR1 SGHTA, CDR2 FQGNSA. The CDR3 totals 16 residues. The CDR3 DNA sequence: TGTGCCAGCAGCCCGGGGGTGGGAGGGCGCACAGATACGCAGTATTTT. Amino acids: CASSPGVGGRTDTQYF.

This clonotype was picked up many times. V gene TRBV7-2 combines with J gene TRBJ2-1; D is perhaps TRBD2 (6 bases). CDR1 and CDR2 (germline): SGHTA, FQGNSA. V lost 1 base, J lost 5 bases, and 12 bases lay in between. The CDR3 extends over 15 amino acids. The CDR3 DNA follows: TGTGCCAGCAGCTTAGTGGAGGGAAAGGACAATGAGCAGTTCTTC. It is translated as CASSLVEGKDNEQFF.

This clonotype was observed at least ten times. Germline is not matched at one junction end, which may reflect a read error. V usage is TRBV12-3 or TRBV12-4 and J usage is TRBJ1-1; 7 nucleotides align to TRBD1. This CDR3 is built from 14 residues. The CDR3 DNA sequence: TGCGCCAGCAGCCCTCGGACAGGGAACACTGAAGCTTTCTTT. Encoded protein: CASSPRTGNTEAFF.

The CDR3, as DNA: TGCAGTGCTAGGAACCGGGAAGCCGGGGACAAGCAGTACTTC. It codes for CSARNREAGDKQYF. The V call is TRBV20-1, the J call TRBJ2-7, with D perhaps TRBD1 (6 bases). This CDR3 has 14 amino acids. Trimming took off 3 bases at V and 8 bases at J, with 20 bases between the two ends. CDR1 and CDR2 (germline): DFQATT, SNEGSKA (reference sequence).

This chain connects TRBV20-1 to TRBJ1-1, with 10 bases lining up with TRBD1. V trimming: 2 bases; J trimming: 4 bases; junction bases outside the gene matches: 1. The CDR3 runs 13 residues. Germline lookup yields CDR1 DFQATT and CDR2 SNEGSKA (reference sequence). The CDR3 bases are TGCAGTGCTAGACGGACAGGGGGCACTGAAGCTTTCTTT. Translated: CSARRTGGTEAFF.

The chain has TRBV18 and TRBJ1-1; TRBD1 aligns across 7 bases. Germline trimming cut 1 base from V and 3 bases from J; bases unmatched to any gene: 8. The CDR3 totals 16 residues. Germline CDR1 and CDR2: KGHSH and LQKENI. Written as DNA, the CDR3 is TGTGCCAGCTCACCACGGCAGGGGGATTGGCACACTGAAGCTTTCTTT. Its translation: CASSPRQGDWHTEAFF.

In its sample, this clonotype was seen many times. The J gene is TRBJ2-2, the V gene TRBV20-1; maybe TRBD1 (5 bases). Germline values: CDR1 DFQATT, CDR2 SNEGSKA (reference sequence). There are 15 residues in the CDR3. Trimming cost V 3 bases and J 3 bases, with 14 bases left between them. CDR3 sequence: CSARLPGRYTGELFF. Written as DNA, the CDR3 is TGCAGTGCTAGGCTCCCAGGGCGGTACACCGGGGAGCTGTTTTTT.

The table lists this clonotype with many counts. This chain connects TRBV7-8 to TRBJ2-2; 10 bases match TRBD2. V shed 3 bases and J 2 bases; nucleotides not matched to a gene: 12. From germline, CDR1 is SGHVS and CDR2 FQNEAQ. This CDR3 is 19 amino acids long. This CDR3 is CASSFLAGAQVLNTGELFF. CDR3 DNA: TGTGCCAGCAGCTTTCTAGCGGGGGCCCAGGTTTTAAACACCGGGGAGCTGTTTTTT.

This chain connects TRBV20-1 to TRBJ2-1; the D gene is possibly TRBD2 (5 bases). CDR3 length equals 15 residues. Germline CDR1 DFQATT, CDR2 SNEGSKA (reference sequence). With 5 bases removed from V and 5 bases from J, the gap between germline ends came to 19 bases. The CDR3 region is CSADTPLRANNEQFF. In nucleotides, the CDR3 is TGCAGTGCTGACACCCCCTTGCGGGCCAACAATGAGCAGTTCTTC.

This clonotype has only one observation. The chain joins TRBV9 to TRBJ2-7; possible D gene TRBD1, 7 bases. CDR1 and CDR2 from the germline V gene are SGDLS and YYNGEE. There are 15 residues in the CDR3. V lost 0 bases to trimming and J lost 2 bases, with 12 bases between them. CDR3 residues: CASSVGQGGTYEQYF. The CDR3 region has the DNA TGTGCCAGCAGCGTAGGTCAGGGGGGAACCTACGAGCAGTACTTC.

With respect to this clonotype: At one end the junction does not follow the germline gene, possibly because of a read error. The CDR3 here is CASSLFQWLSSYNEQFF. CDR3 DNA: TGTGCCAGTAGCTTATTTCAATGGCTCTCCTCCTACAATGAGCAGTTCTTC. This chain links TRBV11-2 with TRBJ2-1; the D is unclear. Germline CDR1 and CDR2: SGHAT and FQNNGV. The CDR3 loop spans 17 amino acids. The full variable domain, completed using reference TRBV11-2 and TRBJ2-1, is EAGVAQSPRYKIIEKRQSVAFWCNPISGHATLYWYQQILGQGPKLLIQFQNNGVVDDSQLPKDRFSAERLKGVDSTLKIQPAKLEDSAVYLCASSLFQWLSSYNEQFFGPGTRLTVL.

This clonotype was detected only a few times. The chain has TRBV20-1 and TRBJ2-3; TRBD1 aligns across 7 bases. CDR1 is DFQATT, CDR2 SNEGSKA, per germline (reference sequence). The CDR3 sequence is 17 residues long. J gave up 3 bases and V 2 bases, and 14 bases lay outside the gene matches. CDR3 in amino acids: CSARTANASQGTDTQYF. CDR3 DNA sequence: TGCAGTGCTAGAACAGCAAATGCGTCACAGGGGACAGATACGCAGTATTTT.

V usage is TRBV6-1 and J usage is TRBJ1-5; D not certain. V lost 4 bases, J lost 3 bases, and 13 bases lay in between. This CDR3 has 15 residues. The germline V gene has CDR1 MNHNS and CDR2 SASEGT. CDR3 amino acids: CASSAQGYTNQPQHF. In DNA, the CDR3 is TGTGCCAGCAGTGCCCAAGGGTATACCAATCAGCCCCAGCATTTT.

The sample holds a few counts of this clonotype. This chain uses TRBV30 with TRBJ2-6, with 10 bases lining up with TRBD1. V dropped 3 bases and J dropped 0; count of bases not matched to a gene: 5. Germline CDR1 GTSNPN, CDR2 SVGIG (reference sequence). There are 17 residues in the CDR3. The CDR3 spells CAWSGQGVVSGANVLTF. CDR3 nucleotide sequence: TGTGCCTGGAGCGGACAGGGGGTCGTCTCTGGGGCCAACGTCCTGACTTTC.

The CDR3 spells CASRRGRGGRYNEQFF. CDR3 in DNA: TGTGCCAGCAGGAGAGGTCGGGGGGGGCGATACAATGAGCAGTTCTTC. The chain recombines TRBV7-8 with TRBJ2-1; 8 bases agree with TRBD2. V shed 6 bases, J shed 4 bases, and the junction held 11 bases outside the gene matches. This CDR3 has 16 residues. The germline V gene encodes CDR1 SGHVS and CDR2 FQNEAQ.

This clonotype was counted between two and nine times. CDR3 in DNA: TGTGCCAGCACCCAGGACTCTCGTCAGCCCCAGCATTTT. As protein: CASTQDSRQPQHF. The gene calls are TRBV6-1 and TRBJ1-5; D remains ambiguous. Trimming removed 7 bases from V and 6 bases from J, with 13 bases in between. The germline V gene encodes CDR1 MNHNS and CDR2 SASEGT. The CDR3 length is 13 residues.